This is a list of T cell receptor beta chains from one sample in a study of tumor and adjacent non-tumor tissue in lung cancer. TCRdb used MiXCR to reprocess the multiplex PCR reads, holding one entry per CDR3 protein. The sample yields about 200,000 distinct CDR3 sequences, 60% to 75% seen once. Sequenced input: lung tumor tissue. These receptors were collected from a man aged 55 to 70 with non-small cell lung cancer. CDR3s include the opening cysteine and the closing phenylalanine or tryptophan.

TRBV6-1,TRBJ1-1,CASIGTVNTEAFF
TRBV20-1,TRBJ1-5,CSVRDVQGAIRPQHF
TRBV6-5,TRBJ1-4,CASSYRTVEKLFF
TRBV20-1,TRBJ1-3,CSARDVVASSGNTIYF
TRBV20-1,TRBJ2-5,CSARPGSLDETQYF
TRBV7-9,TRBJ2-3,CASSSSSDTQYF
TRBV4-3,TRBJ2-5,CASSLDLSGETQYF
TRBV11-1,TRBJ2-2,CASSSRLAGLVNTGELSF
TRBV12-3/TRBV12-4,TRBJ2-7,CASSILPLARVEQYF
TRBV28,TRBJ2-7,CASSLKLAGPLEQYF
TRBV6-5,TRBJ2-5,CASSDTGIAGAHCF
TRBV12-3/TRBV12-4,NA,CASSLGGLGTDTQHF
TRBV5-1,TRBJ2-1,CASSLGLGDFSSYYEQFF
TRBV20-1,TRBJ2-7,CRGRGDKQYF
TRBV20-1,TRBJ2-1,CSPYNSGSKEQFF
TRBV6-6,TRBJ2-3,CDSLRDDTDTQYF
TRBV20-1,TRBJ1-5,CSARTRTGHSDQPQHF
TRBV2,TRBJ1-5,CASKAGHSNQPQHF
TRBV7-8,TRBJ2-3,CASSLGYSTDTQYF
TRBV11-3,TRBJ2-7,CANSPGGEAYEQYF
TRBV11-1,TRBJ2-5,CASSLAYRLAGEETQYF
TRBV10-1,TRBJ2-1,CASGATGGGRSSYKEQFF
TRBV6-2/TRBV6-3,TRBJ2-7,CASRPSRAYEQYF
TRBV7-8,TRBJ1-1,CASSVIQGMNTEAFF
TRBV6-2/TRBV6-3,TRBJ2-6,CASSYEASGGVMANDLTF